This is a list of T cell receptor beta chains from one sample in a study of cytomegalovirus exposure and HLA in healthy donors. The table came from immunoSEQ multiplex PCR; TCRdb's copy has only in-frame clones and leaves some out. The sample consists of approximately 86,000 clones, roughly 85% of them appearing once. The sequencing input was PBMCs. The source is a man aged 40-50 years in good health and CMV-seropositive. CDR3s include the opening cysteine and the closing phenylalanine or tryptophan. Fields, in order: V gene, J gene, CDR3 protein.

V gene: TRBV7-2; J gene: TRBJ1-6; CDR3 protein: CASSLEGANSPLHF
V gene: TRBV9; J gene: TRBJ2-1; CDR3 protein: CASSGGLAGGGAGVDEQFF
V gene: TRBV7-8; J gene: TRBJ2-1; CDR3 protein: CASSARTGGDGLAESNEQFF
V gene: TRBV6-1; J gene: TRBJ2-3; CDR3 protein: CASSDLRKEGTDTQYF
V gene: TRBV19; J gene: TRBJ2-7; CDR3 protein: CASSIGQGYEQYF
V gene: TRBV5-1; J gene: TRBJ2-3; CDR3 protein: CASRVVGVSTDTQYF
V gene: TRBV7-6; J gene: TRBJ2-3; CDR3 protein: CASSLGTSGATDTQYF
V gene: TRBV7-9; J gene: TRBJ2-5; CDR3 protein: CASSLKRPRSGETQYF
V gene: TRBV7-3; J gene: TRBJ2-2; CDR3 protein: CASSSLEGRVTGELFF
V gene: TRBV11-3; J gene: TRBJ1-2; CDR3 protein: CASSSQYYGYTF